Listed below are T cell receptor beta chains from one sample, sequenced in a study of T cell responses to AZD1222 COVID-19 vaccine. The method was immunoSEQ multiplex PCR; TCRdb's version includes in-frame clones alone and lacks a portion of them. This table holds 90,000 to 110,000 clones, roughly nine tenths found once. This material consisted of peripheral blood, taken on day 0 of AZD1222 vaccination. Every receptor here comes from an adult in good health. The CDR3 runs from the conserved cysteine through the conserved F or W. The D gene is left open where the match is weak. The listing skips clone size in some rows; elsewhere it reads once, few, many or a size class.

J | V | size | D | DNA | CDR3
TRBJ2-7 | TRBV6-5 | . | . | TGTGTATCGGGACGGTGGCACGAGCAGTACTTC | CVSGRWHEQYF
TRBJ1-3 | TRBV6-6 | . | TRBD1 | TGTGCCAGCAGCCAAAGACAGGGAGACTCTGGAAACACCATATATTTT | CASSQRQGDSGNTIYF
TRBJ2-5 | TRBV7-8 | . | . | TGTGCCAGCAGCTTAGATGGGGGTCAAGAGACCCAGTACTTC | CASSLDGGQETQYF
TRBJ1-2 | TRBV7-9 | . | TRBD1 | TGTGCCAGCAGCTTAGCGGGGACAGTCTATGGCTACACCTTC | CASSLAGTVYGYTF
TRBJ2-3 | TRBV2 | . | TRBD1 | TGTGCCAGCAGTGTGACAGGGAATGCAGATACGCAGTATTTT | CASSVTGNADTQYF
TRBJ1-1 | TRBV7-9 | . | . | TGTGCCAGCAGCCCGTACGGGGGGAACACTGAAGCTTTCTTT | CASSPYGGNTEAFF
TRBJ2-3 | TRBV13 | . | . | TGTGCCAGCAGCTACGACGGAAGTCCCAGGGGAGATACGCAGTATTTT | CASSYDGSPRGDTQYF
TRBJ1-1 | TRBV5-1 | . | . | TGCGCCAGCAGCTTGGCCCCGGGTGGTACTGAAGCTTTCTTT | CASSLAPGGTEAFF
TRBJ2-5 | TRBV11-2 | . | TRBD2 | TGTGCCAGCAGCGCTTGGCAACCCGGGGGGGAGACCCAGTACTTC | CASSAWQPGGETQYF
TRBJ1-1 | TRBV6-5 | . | . | TGTGCCAGCAGTTACTCCCACCAGGGAACTGAAGCTTTCTTT | CASSYSHQGTEAFF
TRBJ2-3 | TRBV4-1 | . | . | TGCGCCAGCAGCCACCCCCAGGGGGGGGGACGGACCACAGATACGCAGTATTTT | CASSHPQGGGRTTDTQYF
TRBJ1-1 | TRBV6-5 | many | TRBD1 | TGTGCCAGCAGGGCCGGGACAGGGGCCCGGAATGAAGCTTTCTTT | CASRAGTGARNEAFF
TRBJ2-7 | TRBV30 | . | TRBD1 | TGTGCCTGGAGTCCGACCACCGGGACAGGGGCCTACGAGCAGTACTTC | CAWSPTTGTGAYEQYF
TRBJ1-2 | TRBV4-1 | . | TRBD1 | TGCGCCAGCAGCCAAGGGGACAGCGGGGGCAACTATGGCTACACCTTC | CASSQGDSGGNYGYTF
TRBJ1-6 | TRBV19 | . | TRBD1 | TGTGCCAGTAGAGGGACAGCAAGATATTCACCCCTCCACTTT | CASRGTARYSPLHF
TRBJ1-2 | TRBV28 | . | TRBD1 | TGTGCCAGCAGCGCCTCTCGGGTCACCGAACCGGGACAGGGCCAGGAAGAGGGCTACACCTTC | CASSASRVTEPGQGQEEGYTF
TRBJ2-7 | TRBV30 | . | . | TGTGCCTGGGGTATCAGCTCCTACGAGCAGTACTTC | CAWGISSYEQYF
TRBJ2-7 | TRBV4-1 | . | . | TGCGCCAGCAGCCAAGAGGACACTCCGCTGGGCGAGCAGTACTTC | CASSQEDTPLGEQYF
TRBJ2-4 | TRBV5-6 | . | TRBD2 | TGTGCCAGCAGCTTGATTACTAGCGGGGTTGACATTCAGTACTTC | CASSLITSGVDIQYF
TRBJ1-3 | TRBV4-2 | . | TRBD1 | TGTGCCAGCAGCCAACTGCGGACAGGGTCTGGAAACACCATATATTTT | CASSQLRTGSGNTIYF
TRBJ1-2 | TRBV29-1 | . | . | TGCAGCGTTGGCGGGGTAAACTATGGCTACACCTTC | CSVGGVNYGYTF
TRBJ2-3 | TRBV5-1 | once | . | TGCGCCAGCAGCTTGGCCTTACTAGTTTGGCGACCAGATACGCAGTATTTT | CASSLALLVWRPDTQYF
TRBJ2-1 | TRBV7-9 | . | . | TGTGCCAGCAGCTCGAGACAGGTCTTCTACAATGAGCAGTTCTTC | CASSSRQVFYNEQFF
TRBJ2-7 | TRBV6-5 | . | . | TGTGCCAGCGGCCCCCGAGCGAGCTCCTACGAGCAGTACTTC | CASGPRASSYEQYF
TRBJ1-3 | TRBV6-5 | once | TRBD1 | TGTGCCAGCAGCAGGACAGGGGCGGGAAACACCATATATTTT | CASSRTGAGNTIYF
TRBJ1-5 | TRBV19 | . | . | TGTGCCAGTAGTATCGGGGGTAGGAATCAGCCCCAGCATTTT | CASSIGGRNQPQHF
TRBJ1-2 | TRBV5-6 | . | . | TGTGCCAGCACCGACATTGGGATACTTAACTATGGCTACACCTTC | CASTDIGILNYGYTF
TRBJ1-6 | TRBV11-2 | . | TRBD1 | TGTGCCAGCAGCTTAGGACAGGGGATTTGGTCCTATAATTCACCCCTCCACTTT | CASSLGQGIWSYNSPLHF
TRBJ1-3 | TRBV9 | . | . | TGTGCCAGCAGCGACCTAGGGTCCTCTGGAAACACCATATATTTT | CASSDLGSSGNTIYF
TRBJ2-1 | TRBV5-1 | . | . | TGCGCCAGCAGCCCAGTGGGGGGTGAGCAGTTCTTC | CASSPVGGEQFF
TRBJ1-1 | TRBV10-3 | . | . | TGTGCCATCAGTTCGACAGGGAACACTGAAGCTTTCTTT | CAISSTGNTEAFF
TRBJ2-3 | TRBV5-1 | . | . | TGCGCCAGCACCGCAGGGGGGAGCCCCACAGATACGCAGTATTTT | CASTAGGSPTDTQYF
TRBJ1-1 | TRBV30 | . | TRBD1 | TGTGCCTGGAGGGGGGCCGGGACAGGCATGAACACTGAAGCTTTCTTT | CAWRGAGTGMNTEAFF
TRBJ1-5 | TRBV27 | few | . | TGTGCCAGCAGTTTACTAGGGGATCAGCCCCAGCATTTT | CASSLLGDQPQHF
TRBJ1-1 | TRBV5-1 | . | TRBD1 | TGCGCCAGCAGCACGACAGGGTACACTGAAGCTTTCTTT | CASSTTGYTEAFF
TRBJ2-3 | TRBV13 | . | . | TGTGCCAGCAGCTTAGTAGATACGCAGTATTTT | CASSLVDTQYF
TRBJ1-1 | TRBV30 | . | TRBD1 | TGTGCCTGCCCGGACAGGAAGAACACTGAAGCTTTCTTT | CACPDRKNTEAFF
TRBJ2-2 | TRBV24-1 | . | . | TGTGCCACCAGTGATTCCTACGGGGGCACCGGGGAGCTGTTTTTT | CATSDSYGGTGELFF
TRBJ2-3 | TRBV3-1/TRBV3-2 | once | TRBD2 | TGTGCCAGCAGCCTTCGACTAGCGGGCATAGATACGCAGTATTTT | CASSLRLAGIDTQYF
TRBJ1-2 | TRBV6-1 | . | . | TGTGCCAGCAGTCCACCCTCTAGGGGCTACACCTTC | CASSPPSRGYTF
TRBJ2-3 | TRBV5-1 | . | TRBD2 | TGCGCCAGCAGCGCCGCGGGAGGGGATACGCAGTATTTT | CASSAAGGDTQYF
TRBJ2-1 | TRBV24-1 | . | TRBD2 | TGTGCCACCAGTGATCCAGCTAGCGGGAGGGCCAATGAGCAGTTCTTC | CATSDPASGRANEQFF
TRBJ2-2 | TRBV11-3 | . | . | TGTGCCAGCAGCTTAGGGGGGACCGGGGAGCTGTTTTTT | CASSLGGTGELFF
TRBJ2-6 | TRBV6-1 | . | . | TGTGCCAGCAGTGAAGGGTTCGGGAACTCTGGGGCCAACGTCCTGACTTTC | CASSEGFGNSGANVLTF
TRBJ1-2 | TRBV6-5 | . | . | TGTGCCACCGAATTCAACTATGGCTACACCTTC | CATEFNYGYTF
TRBJ1-2 | TRBV7-9 | . | . | TGTGCCAGCAGCGAGACCCAGGGAGGCTATGGCTACACCTTC | CASSETQGGYGYTF
TRBJ1-5 | TRBV19 | . | TRBD1 | TGTGCCAGTAGTATTGACAGGGAGGGCGATCAGCCCCAGCATTTT | CASSIDREGDQPQHF
TRBJ1-3 | TRBV6-5 | . | . | TGTGCCAGCAGTTACAGCGGGGGTGCGGGAAACACCATATATTTT | CASSYSGGAGNTIYF
TRBJ2-7 | TRBV4-2 | . | TRBD2 | TGTGCCAGCAGCCAGGGACTAGCGGTCTCCTACGAGCAGTACTTC | CASSQGLAVSYEQYF
TRBJ2-7 | TRBV5-1 | . | . | TGCGCCAGCAAAAGCAGAGCGGATCCCTACGAGCAGTACTTC | CASKSRADPYEQYF
TRBJ2-5 | TRBV5-1 | . | . | TGCGCCAGCAGCTTGGCCGGGGGCGGGAGTGAGACCCAGTACTTC | CASSLAGGGSETQYF
TRBJ1-1 | TRBV6-1 | once | . | TGTGCCAGCAGTGAAGGGATCAAAGCTTTCTTT | CASSEGIKAFF
TRBJ1-2 | TRBV5-1 | . | TRBD1 | TGCGCCAGCAGCTTACAGGGGAACGACTATGGCTACACCTTC | CASSLQGNDYGYTF